These 23 T cell receptor beta chains were all obtained from the same sample, sequenced in a study of blood T cell repertoires in COVID-19. Data came from immunoSEQ multiplex PCR; TCRdb stores just in-frame clones and leaves some out. This table has 150,000 or so clones, over 75% appearing once. The sequenced sample was peripheral blood. All receptors come from a man aged 18 to 35 with COVID-19, enrolled during active disease.

The chain couples TRBV30 to TRBJ1-3; tentative D call: TRBD1 (5 bases). V gave up 1 base and J gave up 8 bases, with 15 bases separating them. The length of the CDR3 is 14 residues. Germline V gene lookup returns CDR1 GTSNPN and CDR2 SVGIG (reference sequence). CDR3 region: CAWSGGTVGYTIYF. In DNA form, the CDR3 reads TGTGCCTGGAGTGGGGGGACTGTCGGATACACCATATATTTT.

The genes are TRBV28 and TRBJ2-7; 13 bases map to TRBD2. This CDR3 has 14 residues. In germline, CDR1 is MDHEN, CDR2 SYDVKM. The V and J ends lost 6 bases and 6 bases, in that order; junction bases with no gene match: 5. In DNA, the CDR3 is TGTGCCAGCAGAGGACTAGCGGGAGTGAGCGAGCAGTACTTC. Translated: CASRGLAGVSEQYF. The full variable domain, with the rest looked up from reference TRBV28 and TRBJ2-7, is DVKVTQSSRYLVKRTGEKVFLECVQDMDHENMFWYRQDPGLGLRLIYFSYDVKMKEKGDIPEGYSVSREKKERFSLILESASTNQTSMYLCASRGLAGVSEQYFGPGTRLTVT.

The chain combines TRBV18 with TRBJ2-1, with 9 bases that match TRBD1. The length of the CDR3 is 14 residues. Unmatched junction bases numbered 0, after V lost 1 base and J lost 5 bases. The germline CDR1 and CDR2 sequences are KGHSH and LQKENI. CDR3 bases: TGTGCCAGCTCACCACGGACAGGGGACAATGAGCAGTTCTTC. This sequence encodes CASSPRTGDNEQFF.

J is TRBJ2-3 and V is TRBV4-3; TRBD2 aligns across 8 bases. The CDR3 runs to 19 residues. J was trimmed by 2 bases and V by 0 bases; bases with no gene match: 13. Germline V CDR1 and CDR2: LGHNA, YSLEER. This CDR3 reads CASSQENLGSSGYTDTQYF. In DNA, the CDR3 is TGCGCCAGCAGCCAAGAAAACTTAGGGTCTAGCGGGTACACAGATACGCAGTATTTT.

This clone has a handful of counts. The chain has TRBV6-5 and TRBJ1-2, with 8 bases aligning to TRBD1. Trimming at V came to 7 bases and at J to 7 bases, leaving 2 bases not matched to a gene. Germline CDR1 is MNHEY and CDR2 is SVGAGI. The CDR3 consists of 11 residues. The CDR3 sequence is CASTQGAGYTF. The CDR3 DNA sequence: TGTGCCAGCACCCAGGGGGCTGGCTACACCTTC.

The V and J genes are TRBV11-2 and TRBJ2-5; 7 bases agree with TRBD1. The CDR3 sequence is 16 residues long. With 0 bases clipped from V and 5 bases from J, the junction kept 9 bases outside the gene matches. Germline V CDR1 and CDR2: SGHAT, FQNNGV. The chain's CDR3 is CASSLDGATGYETQYF. The CDR3 DNA reads TGTGCCAGCAGCTTAGATGGGGCGACAGGGTACGAGACCCAGTACTTC. Filled out from reference TRBV11-2 and TRBJ2-5, the complete variable domain reads EAGVAQSPRYKIIEKRQSVAFWCNPISGHATLYWYQQILGQGPKLLIQFQNNGVVDDSQLPKDRFSAERLKGVDSTLKIQPAKLEDSAVYLCASSLDGATGYETQYFGPGTRLLVL.

The rearrangement links TRBV2 to TRBJ2-7, with 10 bases that match TRBD2. Germline assignment: CDR1 SNHLY and CDR2 FYNNEI. After removal of 8 bases from V and 4 bases from J, the junction contained 5 bases not matched to a gene. The CDR3 loop spans 13 amino acids. In DNA form, the CDR3 reads TGTGCCAGCTTTGGGACTAGCGTTTACGAGCAGTACTTC. Amino acid sequence: CASFGTSVYEQYF.

This clone has more than one count but fewer than ten. The gene calls are TRBV28 and TRBJ2-1; TRBD2 aligns across 13 bases. Looked up from germline, CDR1 is MDHEN and CDR2 is SYDVKM. CDR3 size: 14 residues. The V and J ends lost 7 bases and 5 bases, in that order; junction bases with no gene match: 2. CDR3 sequence (DNA): TGTGCCAGCATCGGGACTAGCGGGAACAATGAGCAGTTCTTC. This translates into CASIGTSGNNEQFF.

Comments on this clone: At one end the junction does not follow the germline gene, possibly because of a read error. The chain employs TRBV28 and TRBJ1-4; 7 bases are a match to TRBD1. Germline V gene sequence: CDR1 MDHEN, CDR2 SYDVKM. The CDR3 loop spans 16 amino acids. The DNA for the CDR3 is TGTGCCAGCAGCCCCTCTGCGGGACACAGGGGTGAAAAACTGCTTTTT. Protein sequence: CASSPSAGHRGEKLLF. The full variable domain, completed using reference TRBV28 and TRBJ1-4, is DVKVTQSSRYLVKRTGEKVFLECVQDMDHENMFWYRQDPGLGLRLIYFSYDVKMKEKGDIPEGYSVSREKKERFSLILESASTNQTSMYLCASSPSAGHRGEKLLFGSGTQLSVL.

This sequence joins TRBV7-9 and TRBJ1-2; 7 nucleotides line up with TRBD1. The CDR3 covers 16 residues. Trimming cost V 5 bases and J 3 bases; bases outside gene matches: 12. Germline CDR1 SEHNR, CDR2 FQNEAQ (reference sequence). CDR3 bases: TGTGCCAGCAGCGCCCGGACAGGACCTGCACACTATGGCTACACCTTC. Translating it yields CASSARTGPAHYGYTF.

Only one count was recorded for this clone. The V and J genes are TRBV2 and TRBJ2-7, with 8 bases aligning to TRBD2. This CDR3 contains 13 residues. V lost 7 bases and J lost 3; bases outside the gene matches: 5. The germline V gene encodes CDR1 SNHLY and CDR2 FYNNEI. Here the CDR3 DNA reads TGTGCCAGCATCGACGGGAGGGACTACGAGCAGTACTTC. This gives the protein CASIDGRDYEQYF. Full variable domain (remainder filled in from reference TRBV2 and TRBJ2-7): EPEVTQTPSHQVTQMGQEVILRCVPISNHLYFYWYRQILGQKVEFLVSFYNNEISEKSEIFDDQFSVERPDGSNFTLKIRSTKLEDSAMYFCASIDGRDYEQYFGPGTRLTVT.

The chain recombines TRBV5-1 with TRBJ1-2; no definite D call. V gave up 0 bases and J gave up 0 bases, with 12 bases separating them. Germline V CDR1 and CDR2: SGHRS, YFSETQ. This CDR3 contains 16 residues. The CDR3 loop is CASSLEIAGANYGYTF. The CDR3 DNA reads as TGCGCCAGCAGCTTGGAGATAGCCGGAGCTAACTATGGCTACACCTTC.

The CDR3 sequence: CASSQDLTGELFF. The CDR3 nucleotides read TGCGCCAGCAGCCAAGATCTGACCGGGGAGCTGTTTTTT. This chain joins TRBV4-3 and TRBJ2-2, with D hard to call. The V end lost 0 bases, the J end lost 5 bases, and 4 bases lay between the germline ends. The CDR3 consists of 13 residues. Germline V gene data show CDR1 as LGHNA and CDR2 as YSLEER.

This rearrangement joins TRBV10-1 to TRBJ2-7, with 13 bases that match TRBD2. This CDR3 has 15 amino acids. Germline loops: CDR1 WNHNN, CDR2 SYGVQD (reference sequence). With V trimmed by 2 bases and J by 4 bases, 2 bases remained unmatched. The CDR3: CASSERTSGSYEQYF. The CDR3 coding sequence is TGCGCCAGCAGTGAGCGGACTAGCGGGAGTTACGAGCAGTACTTC.

The chain carries TRBV28 and TRBJ2-2; tentatively, D is TRBD1 (6 bases). The CDR3 contains 15 residues. From germline, CDR1 is MDHEN and CDR2 SYDVKM. Trimming cost V 4 bases and J 2 bases, with 11 bases left between them. The CDR3 reads CASSSGQSNTGELFF. CDR3 nucleotides: TGTGCCAGCAGTTCAGGACAGAGTAACACCGGGGAGCTGTTTTTT.

This clone has a handful of counts. This sequence joins TRBV5-4 and TRBJ1-6; no firm D call. Germline V gene sequence: CDR1 SGHNT, CDR2 YYREEE (reference sequence). This CDR3 region has 15 residues. Trimming left V 0 bases short and J 8 bases short, with 12 bases between. The CDR3 here is CASSLGTPRDSPLHF. CDR3 sequence (DNA): TGTGCCAGCAGCTTGGGAACTCCGAGGGATTCACCCCTCCACTTT.

V usage is TRBV19 and J usage is TRBJ2-3, with a possible D match to TRBD2 (5 bases). The ends were cut back, 0 bases at V and 2 bases at J, with 15 bases in the middle. The germline CDR1 and CDR2 sequences are LNHDA and SQIVND (reference sequence). CDR3 length equals 17 residues. CDR3 sequence: CASSIDRGAESTDTQYF. The CDR3, as DNA: TGTGCCAGTAGTATAGACCGGGGAGCGGAGTCCACAGATACGCAGTATTTT. Filled out from reference TRBV19 and TRBJ2-3, the complete variable domain reads DGGITQSPKYLFRKEGQNVTLSCEQNLNHDAMYWYRQDPGQGLRLIYYSQIVNDFQKGDIAEGYSVSREKKESFPLTVTSAQKNPTAFYLCASSIDRGAESTDTQYFGPGTRLTVL.

This chain links TRBV25-1 with TRBJ1-4; 7 positions agree with TRBD1. This CDR3 region has 15 residues. The germline CDR1 and CDR2 sequences are MGHDK and SYGVNS. The V and J ends lost 6 bases and 5 bases, in that order; junction bases with no gene match: 9. CDR3 nucleotide sequence: TGTGCCAGCAGCCTAGGGGGCAGGGGGAATGAAAAACTGTTTTTT. Protein: CASSLGGRGNEKLFF.

The chain uses TRBV29-1 and TRBJ2-7; D may be TRBD1 (5 bases). CDR3 length: 11 amino acids. Germline V CDR1 and CDR2: SQVTM, ANQGSEA. Trimming pared 6 bases from V and 4 bases from J, leaving 10 bases between. DNA of the CDR3: TGCAGCGTCAAAAGACAGTACGAGCAGTACTTC. This codes for CSVKRQYEQYF.

The genes are TRBV4-2 and TRBJ2-2; weak D call: TRBD2 (6 bases). Germline V lookup: CDR1 LGHNA, CDR2 YNFKEQ. This CDR3 spans 18 amino acids. Deletions cut 3 bases from V and 2 bases from J, with 19 bases between. CDR3 coding DNA: TGTGCCAGCAGCCACGCTGGCTGGGGACTGACCAACACCGGGGAGCTGTTTTTT. Translating gives CASSHAGWGLTNTGELFF.

J is TRBJ2-2 and V is TRBV4-2; the D gene is possibly TRBD2 (5 bases). CDR1 and CDR2 from the germline V gene are LGHNA and YNFKEQ. Trimming pared 4 bases from V and 2 bases from J, leaving 8 bases between. This CDR3 has 14 amino acids. The CDR3 region has the DNA TGTGCCAGCAGCCCGGACTCTAACACCGGGGAGCTGTTTTTT. Protein product: CASSPDSNTGELFF.

The rearrangement joins TRBV7-2 to TRBJ2-7, with 11 bases matching TRBD2. Losses at the gene ends were 5 bases for V and 5 bases for J; bases not matched to a gene: 11. This CDR3 is 16 amino acids long. CDR1 and CDR2 from the germline V gene are SGHTA and FQGNSA. The CDR3 loop is CASSTDSGRAPNEQYF. CDR3 bases: TGTGCCAGCAGCACAGATAGCGGGAGGGCTCCCAACGAGCAGTACTTC.

This chain joins TRBV6-5 and TRBJ2-1; maybe TRBD2 (5 bases). With 5 bases removed from V and 7 bases from J, the gap between germline ends came to 15 bases. CDR3 length equals 14 residues. CDR1 is MNHEY, CDR2 SVGAGI, per germline. This CDR3 reads CASSPMGDGNEQFF. The CDR3 nucleotides read TGTGCCAGCAGTCCCATGGGAGACGGGAATGAGCAGTTCTTC.